A selection of T cell receptor beta chains follows, all from one sample in a study of T-cell reconstitution after alpha-beta-depleted transplantation in children. TCRdb re-derived calls from the PCR reads in MiXCR, one entry per CDR3 protein. The repertoire holds a few hundred thousand distinct CDR3 sequences, with 6.6% as singletons. Sequences were derived from PBMCs, sampled before TCRalphabeta/CD19-depleted stem cell transplant. Receptors originate from a boy between 2 and 15 years old with acute lymphoblastic leukemia, due to receive a stem cell transplant. Each CDR3 is given with its conserved first and last residue. The order of the fields is D gene, clone size, V gene, J gene, CDR3 DNA, CDR3 protein. D genes are given only for firm matches. Clone size is given for some rows only: seen once, a few or many times, or a class if the clone is expanded.

TRBD2	many	TRBV24-1	TRBJ2-3	TGTGCCACCAGTGATCCTACACTAGCGGCTAGCACAGATACGCAGTATTTT	CATSDPTLAASTDTQYF
NA	many	TRBV20-1	TRBJ2-5	TGCAGTGCCCTTAGATCGGAAGAGACCCAGTACTTC	CSALRSEETQYF
TRBD1	many	TRBV28	TRBJ1-5	TGTGCCAGCAGTTTGTTGAGGACAGGGGGAGATAGCAATCAGCCCCAGCATTTT	CASSLLRTGGDSNQPQHF
TRBD2	many	TRBV20-1	TRBJ2-7	TGCAGTGCTAGAGTGCGGGGGGGCGCGGAGCAGTACTTC	CSARVRGGAEQYF
NA	many	TRBV5-1	TRBJ1-1	TGCGCCAGCAGCTACCTACAAGGACGGGGAACTACTGAAGCTTTCTTT	CASSYLQGRGTTEAFF
NA	many	TRBV7-8	TRBJ1-2	TGTGCCAGCAGCTTAACCGGCACGGACAACTATGGCTACACCTTC	CASSLTGTDNYGYTF
NA	many	TRBV3-1	TRBJ2-7	TGTGCCAGCAGCCAAGTAATGTCAGTCCACGAGCAGTACTTC	CASSQVMSVHEQYF
NA	few	TRBV24-1	TRBJ1-5	TGTGCCACCAGTGATTTGAACAGCAATCAGCCCCAGCATTTT	CATSDLNSNQPQHF
TRBD2	many	TRBV29-1	TRBJ2-1	TGCAGCGTTGAACGTGGGAGGGCCGCGAATGAGCAGTTCTTC	CSVERGRAANEQFF
NA	many	TRBV5-1	TRBJ2-7	TGCGCCAGCAGCTTGGGGGACGGTACCTACGAGCAGTACTTC	CASSLGDGTYEQYF
TRBD2	few	TRBV5-6	TRBJ2-1	TGTGCCAGCAGCTTTCGATTCGGGACTAGCGGGAGTAATGAGCAGTTCTTC	CASSFRFGTSGSNEQFF
NA	few	TRBV7-8	TRBJ2-5	TGTGCCAGCAGCTTAGCGCGGGGCGGGGAGACCCAGTACTTC	CASSLARGGETQYF
TRBD2	NA	TRBV7-2	TRBJ2-1	TGTGCCAGCAGCGCCGGGGGGGCGACTTTCGATGAGCAGTTCTTC	CASSAGGATFDEQFF
TRBD2	many	TRBV28	TRBJ2-7	TGTGCCAGCAGACCTCCTGGGACTAGCGGCTACGAGCAGTACTTC	CASRPPGTSGYEQYF
NA	many	TRBV20-1	TRBJ2-2	TGCAGTGCTAGAGACGGTTACGCGAACACCGGGGAGCTGTTTTTT	CSARDGYANTGELFF
NA	many	TRBV29-1	TRBJ1-5	TGCAGCGGAAAGAAAAGGGGTAGCAATCAGCCCCAGCATTTT	CSGKKRGSNQPQHF
NA	NA	TRBV12-3/TRBV12-4	TRBJ1-2	TGTGCCAGCAGTGCTCGGAGGGCGGATCCGTATGGCTACACCTTC	CASSARRADPYGYTF
NA	many	TRBV7-9	TRBJ2-1	TGTGCCAGCAGTTTGACATATAAAGGCTCCTACAATGAGCAGTTCTTC	CASSLTYKGSYNEQFF
TRBD2	NA	TRBV28	TRBJ2-1	TGTGCCAGCAGTTTTCGCCCTTGGGAGGGCCTTGGAGAGCAGTTCTTC	CASSFRPWEGLGEQFF
NA	many	TRBV28	TRBJ2-7	TGTGCCAGCAGCTGGGGCCCGAACTACTACGAGCAGTACTTC	CASSWGPNYYEQYF
NA	NA	TRBV7-8	TRBJ1-6	TGTGCCAGCAGCTTAGCGTCCCGGACTAATTCACCCCTCCACTTT	CASSLASRTNSPLHF
TRBD1	many	TRBV20-1	TRBJ2-4	TGCAGTGCTAGAGTCGGGACAGGGGGCTTCGGCAAAAACATTCAGTACTTC	CSARVGTGGFGKNIQYF
NA	few	TRBV12-3/TRBV12-4	TRBJ1-5	TGTGCCACCCCGACAGTTCGCCCTCGGGATGAGCCCCAGCATTTT	CATPTVRPRDEPQHF
TRBD2	many	TRBV20-1	TRBJ2-1	TGCAGTGCTGGGCTAGCGGGGGACTACAATGAGCAGTTCTTC	CSAGLAGDYNEQFF
NA	few	TRBV28	TRBJ1-2	TGTGCCAGCAGTTTGGGCAACTTCGACTGGGGCTACACCTTC	CASSLGNFDWGYTF
NA	few	TRBV3-1	TRBJ2-5	TGTGCCAGCAGCCTACGACAGGCCTTACAAGAGACCCAGTACTTC	CASSLRQALQETQYF
NA	many	TRBV28	TRBJ2-7	TGTGCCGTCCACAGGCCCGGCCGGAACGCCGAGCAGTACTTC	CAVHRPGRNAEQYF
NA	many	TRBV9	TRBJ2-6	TGTGCCAGCAGAACTACAGGGTCTGGGGCCAACGTCCTGACTTTC	CASRTTGSGANVLTF
TRBD1	few	TRBV5-4	TRBJ2-5	TGTGCCAGCAGTTCGCCCCCCGGACAGGGTGGGGAGACCCAGTACTTC	CASSSPPGQGGETQYF
TRBD2	NA	TRBV11-2	TRBJ2-1	TGTGCCAGCACCTCAAAGCGGGGGAGCTCCTACAATGAGCAGTTCTTC	CASTSKRGSSYNEQFF
NA	many	TRBV29-1	TRBJ2-7	TGCAGCGTTGAAAGGATAAGGGGGCAGTACTTC	CSVERIRGQYF
NA	few	TRBV19	TRBJ1-5	TGTGCCAGTAGTATGTGGGGTGATGGACAGCCCCAGCATTTT	CASSMWGDGQPQHF
TRBD2	few	TRBV5-4	TRBJ2-2	TGTGCCAGCAGCCCGGGCCAGCGGGGAAACACCGGGGAGCTGTTTTTT	CASSPGQRGNTGELFF
TRBD1	many	TRBV10-3	TRBJ2-1	TGTGCCATCAGGCCTGACAGGGCAGATGAGCAGTTCTTC	CAIRPDRADEQFF
NA	NA	TRBV7-9	TRBJ1-5	TGTGCCAGCAGCTTAGAAATAAATCAGCCCCAGCATTTT	CASSLEINQPQHF
NA	few	TRBV5-1	TRBJ2-1	TGCGCCAGCAGCTTGGCGGGGCCCAGTGAGCAGTTCTTC	CASSLAGPSEQFF
NA	many	TRBV24-1	TRBJ2-2	TGTGCCACCAGTGGGGACACCAACACCGGGGAGCTGTTTTTT	CATSGDTNTGELFF
NA	NA	TRBV14	TRBJ2-7	TGTGCCAGCAGCCAGGGGACGGAGCAGTACTTC	CASSQGTEQYF